Below, 5 T cell receptor beta chains from the same sample are listed, as sequenced in a study of vaccination effects on CD4 cells after COVID-19. These receptors' targets are unknown. In the ViraFEST assay, antigen-specific CD4+ clonotypes were identified by expansion after peptide-pool stimulation. The culture ran for approximately 10 days, and then CD4+ T cells were isolated. The study found no prior SARS-CoV-2 infection in the vaccine recipients, who tested negative for nucleocapsid antibodies. Only in-frame clones appear in the TCRdb table, and some are missing; sequencing was by immunoSEQ multiplex PCR. The sample records tens of thousands of clones, roughly 68% being singletons. This material consisted of CD4+ T cells from PBMCs cultured with HCoV-NL63 spike peptides, taken before COVID-19 vaccination. The receptors stem from a human donor who received a COVID-19 vaccine.

The CDR3 nucleotides read TGTGCCAGCAGTTACTCGGTCCTGACCCAAGAGACCCAGTACTTC. Encoded protein: CASSYSVLTQETQYF. The chain links TRBV6-6 to TRBJ2-5; no clear D. The CDR3 extends over 15 amino acids. V gave up 0 bases and J gave up 1 base, with 9 bases separating them. In germline, CDR1 is MNHNY, CDR2 SVGAGI (reference sequence).

This chain uses TRBV12-3 or TRBV12-4 with TRBJ2-5; D might be TRBD1 (6 bases). The CDR3 runs 12 residues. Trimming left V 4 bases short and J 5 bases short, with 8 bases between. The CDR3 region has the DNA TGTGCCAGCAGTTGGGGGCAGGAGACCCAGTACTTC. Translated, it gives CASSWGQETQYF.

This chain connects TRBV28 to TRBJ2-1, with TRBD2 matching over 8 bases. CDR1 and CDR2 from the germline V gene are MDHEN and SYDVKM. The CDR3 loop spans 16 amino acids. J was trimmed by 2 bases and V by 6 bases; bases with no gene match: 9. CDR3 in DNA: TGTGCCAGCAGCAGCCTCGGACTAGCTACCTACAATGAGCAGTTCTTC. Translated: CASSSLGLATYNEQFF.

The J gene is TRBJ2-7, the V gene TRBV28; 11 bases agree with TRBD1. The CDR3 loop spans 15 amino acids. Germline CDR1 is MDHEN and CDR2 is SYDVKM. V gave up 2 bases and J gave up 2 bases; unmatched junction bases: 2. CDR3 residues: CASSLTGQGAYEQYF. The CDR3 DNA reads TGTGCCAGCAGTTTAACGGGACAGGGGGCCTACGAGCAGTACTTC.

This clone was detected only a few times. The chain has TRBV7-2 and TRBJ1-2, with a weak D call TRBD1 (6 bases). The CDR3 length is 14 residues. V was cut by 5 bases and J by 0 bases, with 10 bases left in between. Germline V gives CDR1 SGHTA, CDR2 FQGNSA. The CDR3 reads CASSTQGANYGYTF. CDR3 nucleotide sequence: TGTGCCAGCAGCACACAGGGAGCTAACTATGGCTACACCTTC.